A single TCR beta chain is shown here with its context. Its specificity is not known. Repertoires were generated with immunoSEQ multiplex PCR, while TCRdb's copy carries only in-frame clones and drops some. The sample carries over 250,000 clones, around 85% recorded once. This entry comes from a study of cytomegalovirus exposure and HLA in healthy donors. Overall study findings and caveats: Cytomegalovirus association was assigned to more than 150 TCR beta chains.

CDR1 and CDR2 from the germline V gene are GTSNPN and SVGIG (reference sequence). CDR3 length: 17 residues. The trim removed 2 bases at V and 9 bases at J, leaving 19 bases unmatched. The V gene is TRBV30, the J gene TRBJ2-5, with 9 bases aligning to TRBD1. This sequence was found in a woman between 18 and 30 years old in good health and CMV-seronegative. Sequencing was performed on PBMCs. CDR3 region: CAWSPGRTGAAFRAQYF. In nucleotides, the CDR3 is TGTGCCTGGAGTCCGGGGAGGACAGGGGCCGCCTTTCGGGCCCAGTACTTC.